Shown below are 11 T cell receptor beta chains from a single sample sequenced in a study of CD8 T cells in Susac syndrome. Random hexamers were used to reverse transcribe roughly 0.5 to 1 ug of RNA. MiXCR, applied by TCRdb to the immunoSEQ multiplex PCR reads, yields one record per CDR3 protein. The sample records fewer than 200,000 distinct CDR3 sequences, over 85% being singletons. The specimen sequenced was CD4+ T cells from PBMCs. These receptors all come from a human donor in good health.

V gene TRBV5-1 combines with J gene TRBJ2-3, with TRBD1 matching over 9 bases. The ends lost 4 bases at V and 0 bases at J; junction bases unmatched: 9. In germline, CDR1 is SGHRS, CDR2 YFSETQ. The CDR3 runs 17 residues. The CDR3 coding sequence is TGCGCCAGCAGCCCAACTCGACAGGGGGGGAGCACAGATACGCAGTATTTT. This sequence encodes CASSPTRQGGSTDTQYF.

The rearrangement joins TRBV20-1 to TRBJ2-1; 7 bases line up with TRBD1. The CDR3 runs to 14 residues. CDR1 and CDR2 from the germline V gene are DFQATT and SNEGSKA (reference sequence). The J segment lost 0 bases and the V segment lost 5 bases, leaving 4 bases of the junction unmatched. This chain's CDR3 is CSAPDRSSYNEQFF. The CDR3 DNA reads as TGCAGTGCTCCGGACAGGAGCTCCTACAATGAGCAGTTCTTC.

The rearrangement joins TRBV29-1 to TRBJ2-3, with D perhaps given as TRBD1 or TRBD2 (6 bases each). Trimming removed 3 bases from V and 2 bases from J, with 12 bases in between. Germline V lookup: CDR1 SQVTM, CDR2 ANQGSEA. This CDR3 is 14 amino acids long. CDR3 nucleotide sequence: TGCAGCGTTGATCGGAGGGGGGCCACAGATACGCAGTATTTT. Residues: CSVDRRGATDTQYF.

The CDR3 sequence: CSAKMTGGQPQHF. CDR3 in DNA: TGCAGTGCTAAAATGACAGGGGGTCAGCCCCAGCATTTT. The V gene is TRBV20-1, the J gene TRBJ1-5, with 9 bases aligning to TRBD1. Looked up from germline, CDR1 is DFQATT and CDR2 is SNEGSKA (reference sequence). The J segment lost 6 bases and the V segment lost 4 bases, leaving 4 bases of the junction unmatched. The CDR3 extends over 13 amino acids.

V and J are TRBV5-6 and TRBJ2-1; D not certain. The CDR3 is made up of 11 amino acids. V lost 1 base, J lost 9 bases, and 5 bases lay in between. CDR1 SGHDT and CDR2 YYEEEE come from the germline V gene. CDR3 sequence reads: CASSLFSEQFF. The CDR3 DNA is TGTGCCAGCAGCTTGTTCAGTGAGCAGTTCTTC. Filled out from reference TRBV5-6 and TRBJ2-1, the complete variable domain reads DAGVTQSPTHLIKTRGQQVTLRCSPKSGHDTVSWYQQALGQGPQFIFQYYEEEERQRGNFPDRFSGHQFPNYSSELNVNALLLGDSALYLCASSLFSEQFFGPGTRLTVL.

This rearrangement joins TRBV29-1 to TRBJ2-2, with TRBD2 matching 12 bases. V was clipped by 3 bases and J by 1 base; unmatched bases: 3. The CDR3 is made up of 16 amino acids. Germline V gene data show CDR1 as SQVTM and CDR2 as ANQGSEA. DNA for the CDR3: TGCAGCGTTGAGGGGACTAGCGGGCTGAACACCGGGGAGCTGTTTTTT. Translation gives CSVEGTSGLNTGELFF.

The rearrangement joins TRBV29-1 to TRBJ1-4; the match to TRBD1 covers 8 bases. This CDR3 is 14 amino acids long. The germline V gene encodes CDR1 SQVTM and CDR2 ANQGSEA. After removal of 4 bases from V and 7 bases from J, the junction contained 8 bases not matched to a gene. CDR3 residues: CSVGEQGGSEKLFF. CDR3 nucleotides: TGCAGCGTTGGTGAACAGGGGGGGAGTGAAAAACTGTTTTTT.

The chain has TRBV28 and TRBJ2-1, with TRBD1 as a possible D gene (6 bases). CDR3 length: 11 residues. CDR1 and CDR2 (germline): MDHEN, SYDVKM. The CDR3 DNA sequence: TGTCACAGGGAATCCTACAATGAGCAGTTCTTC. Translating it yields CHRESYNEQFF.

This chain joins TRBV5-1 and TRBJ2-7, with 8 bases aligning to TRBD2. The CDR3 contains 16 residues. The ends lost 4 bases at V and 1 base at J; junction bases unmatched: 10. The germline V gene encodes CDR1 SGHRS and CDR2 YFSETQ. The CDR3 region has the DNA TGCGCCAGCAGCCCCGTCCTAGCGGGTTTTTCCTACGAGCAGTACTTC. Its protein is CASSPVLAGFSYEQYF.

This chain connects TRBV20-1 to TRBJ2-1; the match to TRBD2 covers 10 bases. The CDR3 consists of 13 residues. Germline V gene lookup returns CDR1 DFQATT and CDR2 SNEGSKA (reference sequence). The CDR3 loop is CRVTSGTGNEQFF. In DNA form, the CDR3 reads TGCAGGGTCACTAGCGGGACGGGGAATGAGCAGTTCTTC.

V gene TRBV29-1 combines with J gene TRBJ2-3; D remains ambiguous. The CDR3 loop spans 14 amino acids. Germline V gene sequence: CDR1 SQVTM, CDR2 ANQGSEA. V was cut by 6 bases and J by 5 bases, with 18 bases left in between. CDR3 loop: CSVLKSRRVDTQYF. Written as DNA, the CDR3 is TGCAGCGTCCTAAAGAGCAGAAGGGTAGATACGCAGTATTTT.